Listed here are 21 T cell receptor beta chains from one sample, sequenced in a study of long-term antiretroviral therapy in people with HIV. The libraries were made with immunoSEQ v3.0 at survey level. TCRdb's copy holds only in-frame clones and misses some; the assay was immunoSEQ multiplex PCR. The sample records around 23,000 clones, more than 75% being singletons. This specimen was unsorted PBMCs, taken 4.4 years after starting antiretroviral therapy. The source of these receptors is a man aged 25 to 40 with HIV.

The chain is built from TRBV11-2 and TRBJ1-1, with a tentative D call TRBD1 (6 bases). The CDR3 is 16 residues long. The V gene lost 5 bases and the J gene lost 3 bases, with 19 bases spanning the gap. Per the germline V gene, CDR1 is SGHAT and CDR2 is FQNNGV. CDR3 coding DNA: TGTGCCAGCAGCCTCAAAGCGGGGGGCGCTTACACTGAAGCTTTCTTT. It translates to CASSLKAGGAYTEAFF.

The chain couples TRBV27 to TRBJ1-1, with a possible D match to TRBD1 (5 bases). Per the germline V gene, CDR1 is MNHEY and CDR2 is SMNVEV (reference sequence). Trimming pared 5 bases from V and 11 bases from J, leaving 24 bases between. The CDR3 runs to 15 residues. The CDR3 DNA reads TGTGCCAGCAGTCCTTTGGACACGGGGGACGAGAATGCTTTCTTT. Translated, it gives CASSPLDTGDENAFF.

CDR3 bases: TGTGCCAGCAGCCATGATCCAGTAGGGGAGCAGTACTTC. As protein: CASSHDPVGEQYF. This chain connects TRBV5-8 to TRBJ2-7, with D unclear. Trimming took off 4 bases at V and 7 bases at J, with 15 bases between the two ends. Germline values: CDR1 SGHTS, CDR2 YDEGEE. The CDR3 is 13 residues long.

The chain couples TRBV7-8 to TRBJ1-5; TRBD1 matches at 11 bases. The CDR3 sequence is 15 residues long. Per germline, CDR1 SGHVS and CDR2 FQNEAQ. J gave up 5 bases and V 4 bases, and 4 bases lay outside the gene matches. CDR3 DNA sequence: TGTGCCAGCAGCTGGACAGGGGGCATAGATCAGCCCCAGCATTTT. It translates to CASSWTGGIDQPQHF.

This clone was seen only a few times. CDR3 amino acids: CASSIPQGTQPQHF. In DNA form, the CDR3 reads TGTGCCAGTAGTATCCCACAGGGAACTCAGCCCCAGCATTTT. This chain links TRBV19 with TRBJ1-5; tentatively, D is TRBD1 (6 bases). Germline V gives CDR1 LNHDA, CDR2 SQIVND (reference sequence). The CDR3 runs 14 residues. The ends were cut back, 3 bases at V and 6 bases at J, with 12 bases in the middle.

The rearrangement uses TRBV6-5 and TRBJ2-7, with D unclear. The CDR3 loop spans 16 amino acids. Germline V lookup: CDR1 MNHEY, CDR2 SVGAGI. The V end lost 0 bases, the J end lost 1 base, and 13 bases lay between the germline ends. The CDR3 reads CASSYSDQDESYEQYF. The CDR3 DNA reads TGTGCCAGCAGTTACTCTGACCAGGACGAGTCCTACGAGCAGTACTTC.

The chain is built from TRBV7-2 and TRBJ1-4; D is unclear. The V end was cut by 5 bases, the J end by 6 bases, with 16 bases between. This CDR3 is built from 15 residues. CDR1 SGHTA and CDR2 FQGNSA come from the germline V gene. CDR3 in DNA: TGTGCCAGCAGCACTTCCTCGGCGCAGCATGAAAAACTGTTTTTT. Translating gives CASSTSSAQHEKLFF. The full variable domain, rest sourced from reference TRBV7-2 and TRBJ1-4, is GAGVSQSPSNKVTEKGKDVELRCDPISGHTALYWYRQSLGQGLEFLIYFQGNSAPDKSGLPSDRFSAERTGGSVSTLTIQRTQQEDSAVYLCASSTSSAQHEKLFFGSGTQLSVL.

This clone was detected once. The gene calls are TRBV5-4 and TRBJ2-2; 8 bases are a match to TRBD2. The germline CDR1 and CDR2 sequences are SGHNT and YYREEE (reference sequence). CDR3 length equals 18 residues. Germline trimming cut 0 bases from V and 1 base from J; bases unmatched to any gene: 8. CDR3 residues: CASSLAKRGSRNTGELFF. The CDR3, as DNA: TGTGCCAGCAGCTTGGCCAAGCGGGGGTCTCGGAACACCGGGGAGCTGTTTTTT.

This rearrangement joins TRBV6-6 to TRBJ2-7; TRBD2 matches at 8 bases. Per germline, CDR1 MNHNY and CDR2 SVGAGI (reference sequence). The CDR3 runs to 15 residues. Trimming cost V 0 bases and J 1 base; bases outside gene matches: 2. CDR3 sequence: CASSYSGGESYEQYF. CDR3 coding DNA: TGTGCCAGCAGTTACTCCGGGGGGGAATCCTACGAGCAGTACTTC.

The V gene is TRBV29-1, the J gene TRBJ2-7; tentative D call: TRBD2 (6 bases). V was cut by 4 bases and J by 0 bases, with 10 bases left in between. Germline V gives CDR1 SQVTM, CDR2 ANQGSEA. The CDR3 covers 13 residues. CDR3 protein: CSVGGGSSYEQYF. DNA of the CDR3: TGCAGCGTTGGGGGAGGCAGCTCCTACGAGCAGTACTTC.

The chain links TRBV10-3 to TRBJ1-5, with TRBD1 identical over 7 bases. Germline lookup yields CDR1 ENHRY and CDR2 SYGVKD. CDR3 length: 16 residues. V dropped 2 bases and J dropped 2; count of bases not matched to a gene: 6. CDR3 protein: CAISERGQGGNQPQHF. For the CDR3, the DNA is TGTGCCATCAGTGAGAGGGGTCAGGGGGGCAATCAGCCCCAGCATTTT.

CDR3 bases: TGTGCCAGCAGCAAACCGTATCCAAGACCCGGGACTGATATCGAACCGAACACCGGGGAGCTGTTTTTT. This gives the protein CASSKPYPRPGTDIEPNTGELFF. V is TRBV21-1 and J is TRBJ2-2; the DNA was not compared with TRBD2, the D call given in the table. TRBV21-1 corresponds to a pseudogene. This CDR3 spans 23 amino acids.

The genes are TRBV27 and TRBJ2-7; TRBD2 is a possible D gene (6 bases). CDR1 and CDR2 (germline): MNHEY, SMNVEV (reference sequence). The ends were cut back, 5 bases at V and 5 bases at J, with 22 bases in the middle. CDR3 length: 16 residues. The CDR3 DNA is TGTGCCAGCAGTCCCCACCCCCTCGGGACTGAAAACGAGCAGTACTTC. Translated, it gives CASSPHPLGTENEQYF.

V and J are TRBV9 and TRBJ1-5, with D hard to call. Trimming pared 4 bases from V and 5 bases from J, leaving 16 bases between. Looked up from germline, CDR1 is SGDLS and CDR2 is YYNGEE. The CDR3 consists of 15 residues. CDR3: CASSLGGNIDQPQHF. The CDR3 region has the DNA TGTGCCAGCAGCCTCGGAGGAAATATCGATCAGCCCCAGCATTTT.

The gene calls are TRBV9 and TRBJ1-1; a weak D match, TRBD1 (5 bases). Germline V lookup: CDR1 SGDLS, CDR2 YYNGEE. V lost 4 bases, J lost 6 bases, and 13 bases lay in between. The CDR3 is made up of 13 amino acids. In DNA, the CDR3 is TGTGCCAGCAGCCCCCGACAGTTCCCTGAAGCTTTCTTT. Translation gives CASSPRQFPEAFF. The full variable domain, in which reference TRBV9 and TRBJ1-1 provide the parts outside the CDR3, is DSGVTQTPKHLITATGQRVTLRCSPRSGDLSVYWYQQSLDQGLQFLIQYYNGEERAKGNILERFSAQQFPDLHSELNLSSLELGDSALYFCASSPRQFPEAFFGQGTRLTVV.

The J gene is TRBJ2-7, the V gene TRBV9; possibly TRBD2 for D (5 bases). Trimming pared 0 bases from V and 1 base from J, leaving 11 bases between. The CDR3 contains 15 residues. Per germline, CDR1 SGDLS and CDR2 YYNGEE. The chain's CDR3 is CASSVGNSVSYEQYF. Here the CDR3 DNA reads TGTGCCAGCAGCGTAGGCAATAGCGTATCCTACGAGCAGTACTTC. Full variable domain (outside the CDR3, taken from reference TRBV9 and TRBJ2-7): DSGVTQTPKHLITATGQRVTLRCSPRSGDLSVYWYQQSLDQGLQFLIQYYNGEERAKGNILERFSAQQFPDLHSELNLSSLELGDSALYFCASSVGNSVSYEQYFGPGTRLTVT.

This chain joins TRBV19 and TRBJ1-4; D is undetermined. The CDR3 spans 13 residues. Trimming took 11 bases from V and 0 from J, leaving 10 bases between them. CDR1 is LNHDA and CDR2 is SQIVND in the germline V gene (reference sequence). This chain's CDR3 is CASSLATNEKLFF. CDR3 coding DNA: TGTGCCTCGTCACTGGCAACTAATGAAAAACTGTTTTTT.

This clone was counted only a few times. V is TRBV27 and J is TRBJ2-2; D is unclear. There are 12 residues in the CDR3. Trimming took off 0 bases at V and 5 bases at J, with 1 base between the two ends. The V gene's germline CDR1 is MNHEY and CDR2 SMNVEV (reference sequence). CDR3 nucleotide sequence: TGTGCCAGCAGTTTATCGACCGGGGAGCTGTTTTTT. Amino acid sequence: CASSLSTGELFF.

The chain uses TRBV20-1 and TRBJ1-2; no definite D call. CDR3 length equals 11 residues. Germline V lookup: CDR1 DFQATT, CDR2 SNEGSKA (reference sequence). Trimming removed 4 bases at V and 8 bases at J, with 11 bases between. This chain's CDR3 is CSAKAPGGYTF. In DNA form, the CDR3 reads TGCAGTGCTAAAGCGCCCGGCGGCTACACCTTC.

The J gene is TRBJ1-1, the V gene TRBV7-9, with D unresolved. The V end was cut by 4 bases, the J end by 3 bases, with 15 bases between. Germline-derived CDR1 and CDR2 are SEHNR and FQNEAQ (reference sequence). This CDR3 region has 15 residues. The CDR3 coding sequence is TGTGCCAGCAGCTCCGCTGCGGATGGGCACACTGAAGCTTTCTTT. This translates into CASSSAADGHTEAFF.

This chain uses TRBV7-7 with TRBJ2-5; 8 bases agree with TRBD1. The J segment lost 1 base and the V segment lost 1 base, leaving 5 bases of the junction unmatched. Germline CDR1 is SSHAT and CDR2 is FNYEAQ (reference sequence). This CDR3 region has 16 residues. CDR3: CASSLGGRGLQETQYF. CDR3 DNA: TGTGCCAGCAGCTTAGGGGGCAGGGGGCTCCAAGAGACCCAGTACTTC.